These T cell receptor beta chains were read from a single sample in a study of cytomegalovirus exposure and HLA in healthy donors. Data came from immunoSEQ multiplex PCR; TCRdb stores just in-frame clones and leaves some out. The table counts nearly 200,000 clones; around 0.7% lies in the top ten. Sample: PBMCs. The origin of the receptors is a boy aged 10-17 years in good health and CMV-seronegative. Both conserved end residues are part of each CDR3. The D gene is left open where the match is weak.

v_call: TRBV13
d_call: -
j_call: TRBJ1-4
cdr3_aa: CASRQQTGAGEKLFF
cdr3_nt: TGTGCCAGCAGGCAACAGACCGGTGCTGGTGAAAAACTGTTTTTT

v_call: TRBV4-2
d_call: TRBD1
j_call: TRBJ1-2
cdr3_aa: CASSHGDRASYGYTF
cdr3_nt: TGTGCCAGCAGCCATGGCGACAGGGCGAGCTATGGCTACACCTTC

v_call: TRBV28
d_call: -
j_call: TRBJ1-1
cdr3_aa: CASSLSGTEAFF
cdr3_nt: TGTGCCAGCAGTTTATCAGGGACTGAAGCTTTCTTT

v_call: TRBV9
d_call: -
j_call: TRBJ2-2
cdr3_aa: CASSSGLSTGELFF
cdr3_nt: TGTGCCAGCAGCTCGGGACTTTCCACCGGGGAGCTGTTTTTT

v_call: TRBV11-3
d_call: TRBD1
j_call: TRBJ2-5
cdr3_aa: CASSLDGTGDQYF
cdr3_nt: TGTGCCAGCAGCTTAGATGGGACAGGGGACCAGTACTTC

v_call: TRBV7-6
d_call: -
j_call: TRBJ1-5
cdr3_aa: CASSLSPEGNQPQHF
cdr3_nt: TGTGCCAGCAGCTTATCCCCTGAGGGCAATCAGCCCCAGCATTTT

v_call: TRBV4-2
d_call: TRBD2
j_call: TRBJ2-3
cdr3_aa: CASSQEVERGGSTDTQYF
cdr3_nt: TGTGCCAGCAGCCAAGAAGTAGAGCGGGGGGGAAGCACAGATACGCAGTATTTT

v_call: TRBV4-1
d_call: -
j_call: TRBJ1-5
cdr3_aa: CASSQKVDSGPQHF
cdr3_nt: TGCGCCAGCAGCCAAAAAGTGGACTCGGGTCCCCAGCATTTT

v_call: TRBV29-1
d_call: -
j_call: TRBJ1-2
cdr3_aa: CSVGPETGF
cdr3_nt: TGCAGCGTGGGGCCCGAGACTGGCTTC

v_call: TRBV14
d_call: TRBD1
j_call: TRBJ1-2
cdr3_aa: CASSQGSGQGRYGYTF
cdr3_nt: TGTGCCAGCAGCCAAGGTTCAGGACAGGGGCGGTATGGCTACACCTTC

v_call: TRBV5-1
d_call: -
j_call: TRBJ2-5
cdr3_aa: CASSFGGREETQYF
cdr3_nt: TGCGCCAGCAGCTTCGGGGGGCGCGAGGAGACCCAGTACTTC

v_call: TRBV7-6
d_call: TRBD1
j_call: TRBJ2-7
cdr3_aa: CASSLTQGGYEQYF
cdr3_nt: TGTGCCAGCAGCTTGACACAGGGGGGCTACGAGCAGTACTTC

v_call: TRBV4-1
d_call: -
j_call: TRBJ1-2
cdr3_aa: CASSGTGNPFYGYTF
cdr3_nt: TGCGCCAGCAGTGGGACTGGCAATCCCTTCTATGGCTACACCTTC

v_call: TRBV7-6
d_call: TRBD2
j_call: TRBJ2-1
cdr3_aa: CASSLELAAYNEQFF
cdr3_nt: TGTGCCAGCAGTTTAGAGCTAGCGGCCTACAATGAGCAGTTCTTC

v_call: TRBV4-1
d_call: TRBD1
j_call: TRBJ2-3
cdr3_aa: CASSQAQGARTDTQYF
cdr3_nt: TGCGCCAGCAGCCAAGCACAGGGGGCACGGACAGATACGCAGTATTTT

v_call: TRBV30
d_call: TRBD1
j_call: TRBJ1-1
cdr3_aa: CAWSSQGVGRDTEAFF
cdr3_nt: TGTGCCTGGAGTTCACAGGGGGTGGGTAGGGACACTGAAGCTTTCTTT

v_call: TRBV27
d_call: TRBD2
j_call: TRBJ2-3
cdr3_aa: CASSLLAGGGTDTQYF
cdr3_nt: TGTGCCAGCAGTTTACTTGCGGGGGGAGGCACAGATACGCAGTATTTT

v_call: TRBV9
d_call: -
j_call: TRBJ2-3
cdr3_aa: CASSPTFTDTQYF
cdr3_nt: TGTGCCAGCAGCCCTACCTTTACAGATACGCAGTATTTT

v_call: TRBV30
d_call: TRBD1
j_call: TRBJ1-1
cdr3_aa: CAWRGSRGQGEAFF
cdr3_nt: TGTGCCTGGAGAGGTAGCAGGGGGCAAGGTGAAGCTTTCTTT

v_call: TRBV28
d_call: -
j_call: TRBJ2-7
cdr3_aa: CASGGTAYGAYEQYF
cdr3_nt: TGTGCCAGCGGAGGGACAGCTTACGGAGCCTACGAGCAGTACTTC

v_call: TRBV9
d_call: TRBD1
j_call: TRBJ1-5
cdr3_aa: CASSGDRTNQPQHF
cdr3_nt: TGTGCCAGCAGCGGGGACAGGACTAATCAGCCCCAGCATTTT

v_call: TRBV14
d_call: -
j_call: TRBJ2-1
cdr3_aa: CASSKRGSSYNEQFF
cdr3_nt: TGTGCCAGCAGCAAAAGGGGGAGCTCCTACAATGAGCAGTTCTTC

v_call: TRBV12-5
d_call: -
j_call: TRBJ1-5
cdr3_aa: CASGLGQTVNQPQHF
cdr3_nt: TGTGCTAGTGGTTTGGGACAGACTGTTAATCAGCCCCAGCATTTT

v_call: TRBV2
d_call: -
j_call: TRBJ1-3
cdr3_aa: CASIRAGNTIYF
cdr3_nt: TGTGCCAGCATCCGGGCTGGAAACACCATATATTTT

v_call: TRBV6-1
d_call: TRBD2
j_call: TRBJ2-5
cdr3_aa: CASSAEGLAGGTPGYF
cdr3_nt: TGTGCCAGCAGTGCCGAGGGACTAGCGGGGGGGACCCCTGGGTACTTC

v_call: TRBV5-1
d_call: -
j_call: TRBJ2-3
cdr3_aa: CASSLAYGAVTDTQYF
cdr3_nt: TGCGCCAGCAGCTTGGCCTATGGAGCGGTGACAGATACGCAGTATTTT

v_call: TRBV15
d_call: -
j_call: TRBJ2-3
cdr3_aa: CATSRADYTQYF
cdr3_nt: TGTGCCACCAGCAGAGCGGACTATACGCAGTATTTT

v_call: TRBV18
d_call: TRBD1
j_call: TRBJ2-7
cdr3_aa: CASSPYRGRDEQYF
cdr3_nt: TGTGCCAGCTCACCTTACAGGGGGCGGGACGAGCAGTACTTC

v_call: TRBV27
d_call: TRBD2
j_call: TRBJ2-7
cdr3_aa: CASTLRGGERGRYEQYF
cdr3_nt: TGTGCCAGCACCCTCCGTGGGGGAGAGCGGGGGCGCTACGAGCAGTACTTC

v_call: TRBV4-1
d_call: TRBD2
j_call: TRBJ2-7
cdr3_aa: CASSQEGLAYEQYF
cdr3_nt: TGCGCCAGCAGCCAAGAGGGACTAGCTTACGAGCAGTACTTC

v_call: TRBV10-3
d_call: -
j_call: TRBJ1-5
cdr3_aa: CAISDGSGNQPQHF
cdr3_nt: TGTGCCATCAGTGATGGGTCGGGGAATCAGCCCCAGCATTTT

v_call: TRBV7-9
d_call: -
j_call: TRBJ1-3
cdr3_aa: CASSFPRKYSGNTIYF
cdr3_nt: TGTGCCAGCAGCTTCCCGAGAAAATACTCTGGAAACACCATATATTTT

v_call: TRBV30
d_call: TRBD1
j_call: TRBJ1-2
cdr3_aa: CAWGTDYGYTF
cdr3_nt: TGTGCCTGGGGGACAGACTATGGCTACACCTTC

v_call: TRBV4-3
d_call: -
j_call: TRBJ2-3
cdr3_aa: CASSQDLGGGPSDTQYF
cdr3_nt: TGCGCCAGCAGCCAGGATTTAGGGGGGGGGCCGTCAGATACGCAGTATTTT

v_call: TRBV5-1
d_call: -
j_call: TRBJ1-4
cdr3_aa: CASTYLPGLTTNEKLFF
cdr3_nt: TGCGCCAGCACCTACCTCCCGGGACTAACAACTAATGAAAAACTGTTTTTT

v_call: TRBV5-1
d_call: -
j_call: TRBJ2-5
cdr3_aa: CASSLGVGGETQYF
cdr3_nt: TGCGCCAGCAGCTTGGGTGTGGGAGGAGAGACCCAGTACTTC

v_call: TRBV27
d_call: -
j_call: TRBJ2-7
cdr3_aa: CASSFQRVGEQYF
cdr3_nt: TGTGCCAGCAGTTTTCAGAGGGTCGGCGAGCAGTACTTC

v_call: TRBV19
d_call: -
j_call: TRBJ1-4
cdr3_aa: CASSSRVGGGDEKLFF
cdr3_nt: TGTGCCAGTAGTTCACGCGTGGGGGGAGGAGACGAAAAACTGTTTTTT

v_call: TRBV14
d_call: -
j_call: TRBJ1-6
cdr3_aa: CASSLGGVRGSPLHF
cdr3_nt: TGTGCCAGCAGCCTCGGGGGGGTTAGGGGATCACCCCTCCACTTT

v_call: TRBV6-5
d_call: TRBD1
j_call: TRBJ1-2
cdr3_aa: CASSRQGLFGHGYTF
cdr3_nt: TGTGCCAGCAGTCGACAGGGGCTCTTTGGCCATGGCTACACCTTC

v_call: TRBV7-6
d_call: TRBD2
j_call: TRBJ2-3
cdr3_aa: CASSLYLGGDTDTQYF
cdr3_nt: TGTGCCAGCAGCTTATATTTGGGGGGGGATACAGATACGCAGTATTTT

v_call: TRBV6-5
d_call: -
j_call: TRBJ2-7
cdr3_aa: CASSYPRGGRYNEQYF
cdr3_nt: TGTGCCAGCAGTTACCCGAGGGGGGGGCGTTATAACGAGCAGTACTTC

v_call: TRBV19
d_call: TRBD1
j_call: TRBJ2-7
cdr3_aa: CASSNGQGYEQYF
cdr3_nt: TGTGCCAGTAGTAATGGACAGGGCTACGAGCAGTACTTC

v_call: TRBV6-6
d_call: -
j_call: TRBJ2-1
cdr3_aa: CASTQRLAELYNEQFF
cdr3_nt: TGTGCCAGCACCCAGCGTTTAGCTGAACTGTACAATGAGCAGTTCTTC

v_call: TRBV7-8
d_call: -
j_call: TRBJ1-4
cdr3_aa: CASSSDRIATNEKLFF
cdr3_nt: TGTGCCAGCAGCTCCGACAGGATCGCAACTAATGAAAAACTGTTTTTT

v_call: TRBV6-1
d_call: TRBD1
j_call: TRBJ1-5
cdr3_aa: CASSHSDREQPQHF
cdr3_nt: TGTGCCAGCAGTCATTCGGACAGGGAACAGCCCCAGCATTTT

v_call: TRBV10-3
d_call: TRBD2
j_call: TRBJ2-2
cdr3_aa: CAISEWLGTSGGGKYTGELFF
cdr3_nt: TGTGCCATCAGTGAGTGGTTGGGGACTAGCGGGGGCGGGAAGTACACCGGGGAGCTGTTTTTT

v_call: TRBV28
d_call: TRBD1
j_call: TRBJ1-5
cdr3_aa: CASSPETGVLGEHF
cdr3_nt: TGTGCCAGCAGTCCGGAAACAGGGGTCCTCGGAGAGCATTTT

v_call: TRBV11-2
d_call: TRBD2
j_call: TRBJ2-1
cdr3_aa: CASSLGLAGGYEQFF
cdr3_nt: TGTGCCAGCAGCTTGGGCCTAGCGGGGGGGTATGAGCAGTTCTTC

v_call: TRBV18
d_call: -
j_call: TRBJ2-1
cdr3_aa: CASSPYRQSSYNEQFF
cdr3_nt: TGTGCCAGCTCACCATACAGACAGAGCTCCTACAATGAGCAGTTCTTC

v_call: TRBV6-6
d_call: -
j_call: TRBJ2-1
cdr3_aa: CASRTPRQAYNEQFF
cdr3_nt: TGTGCCAGCAGGACCCCGCGACAGGCCTACAATGAGCAGTTCTTC

v_call: TRBV7-2
d_call: TRBD1
j_call: TRBJ1-4
cdr3_aa: CASSLYRGREEKLFF
cdr3_nt: TGTGCCAGCAGCCTATACAGGGGCCGTGAGGAAAAACTGTTTTTT